This T cell receptor beta chain came from a study of T cell responses to AZD1222 COVID-19 vaccine. A remark on this clone: Its antigen is not identified.

Profiling relied on immunoSEQ multiplex PCR, and the TCRdb table lists in-frame clones only, not all of them. Among about 130,000 clones, roughly 82% were seen once, and the ten largest hold over 3.5%. The CDR3 extends over 14 amino acids. Per germline, CDR1 GTSNPN and CDR2 SVGIG (reference sequence). The junction had 6 bases not matched to a gene; V was cut back by 4 bases and J by 4 bases. Overall study findings and caveats: Donors, mostly white British, included more females; clonal diversity was possibly underestimated. Vaccine-associated CD4 TCRs spanned spike, dominant at 160-218 and 743-854. Targets within unmutated variant regions were reportedly found for nearly half of spike-specific TCRs.

This sequence was found in an adult in good health. V is TRBV30 and J is TRBJ1-2; 10 positions agree with TRBD1. The specimen comprised peripheral blood, sampled on day 0 of AZD1222 vaccination. For the CDR3, the DNA is TGTGCCTGGATTCCCGGGACAGGGGCCTATGGCTACACCTTC. Translating gives CAWIPGTGAYGYTF. The entire variable domain, with the rest obtained from reference TRBV30 and TRBJ1-2, is as follows: SQTIHQWPATLVQPVGSPLSLECTVEGTSNPNLYWYRQAAGRGLQLLFYSVGIGQISSEVPQNLSASRPQDRQFILSSKKLLLSDSGFYLCAWIPGTGAYGYTFGSGTRLTVV.